A selection of T cell receptor beta chains follows, all from one sample in a study of glioma-infiltrating T cells after dendritic cell vaccination. Repertoires were generated with immunoSEQ multiplex PCR, while TCRdb's copy carries only in-frame clones and drops some. This table has roughly 60,000 clones, about 89% appearing once. Sequencing was performed on blood, taken after dendritic cell vaccination. These receptors all stem from a human donor with glioblastoma. CDR3s include the opening cysteine and the closing phenylalanine or tryptophan. Each record gives: CDR3 DNA, CDR3 protein, D gene, V gene, J gene, clone size. A D gene is named only where the DNA matches it firmly. Clone size is not always given. Where it is, it says once, few, many or a class for expanded clones.

TGTGCCAGCAGCTCCCGGGACAGCTACAATGGGCAGTTCTTC	CASSSRDSYNGQFF	TRBD1	TRBV11-3	TRBJ2-1	-
TGTGCCAGCAGCGTAGGCGTGACTAGCGGACAATACGAGCAGTACTTC	CASSVGVTSGQYEQYF	TRBD2	TRBV9	TRBJ2-7	-
TGTGCCAGCAGCCCGCGGACTAGCGGGGGGGCGGAGACCCAGTACTTC	CASSPRTSGGAETQYF	TRBD2	TRBV9	TRBJ2-5	-
TGTGCCAGCAGCCAAGGCGGGGCCGGTCAGCCCCAGCATTTT	CASSQGGAGQPQHF	-	TRBV4-2	TRBJ1-5	-
TGCGCCAGCAGCCAAGATAAAACAGGGCGGTATGGCTACACCTTC	CASSQDKTGRYGYTF	-	TRBV4-3	TRBJ1-2	few
TGTGCCAGCAGAGATGGTCAGGGGACCTATGGCTACACCTTC	CASRDGQGTYGYTF	-	TRBV27	TRBJ1-2	once
TGTGCCAGCAGCAAGAGAGAGGGACAGGGAAGGGTGTACTTC	CASSKREGQGRVYF	TRBD1	TRBV9	TRBJ1-2	-
TGTGCCTGGGGGAGACAGGGCCAGGTTTTTAACTATGGCTACACCTTC	CAWGRQGQVFNYGYTF	TRBD1	TRBV30	TRBJ1-2	-
TGTGCCAGCAGCAAAAAGTTAACGGGACCCGGGACAGCCTCCTACGAGCAGTACTTC	CASSKKLTGPGTASYEQYF	-	TRBV21-1	TRBJ2-7	-
TGTGCCAGTAGTATTTCCCCCCGCACACGAAATAGCAATCAGCCCCAGCATTTT	CASSISPRTRNSNQPQHF	-	TRBV19	TRBJ1-5	-
TGTGCCAGCACCCTGGGAGGCGCTTCTGAAAAACTGTTTTTT	CASTLGGASEKLFF	-	TRBV7-9	TRBJ1-4	-
TGTGCCAGCAGCTTGGACCGACGGGGAAACACTGAAGCTTTCTTT	CASSLDRRGNTEAFF	-	TRBV5-4	TRBJ1-1	-
TGTGCCAGCAGCTCCCGGGACAGGGGTCACTATGGCTACACCTTC	CASSSRDRGHYGYTF	TRBD1	TRBV6-6	TRBJ1-2	-
TGTGCCAGCAGGCATACAGGGGGTGACTATGGCTACACCTTC	CASRHTGGDYGYTF	TRBD1	TRBV27	TRBJ1-2	-
TGTGCCAGCAGTTTTGACACTCGGGGGAAGGGGTATGGCTACACCTTC	CASSFDTRGKGYGYTF	-	TRBV27	TRBJ1-2	-
TGTGCCAGCAGCTTAGCCCTAGCGGGGCGCACGGATACGCAGTATTTT	CASSLALAGRTDTQYF	TRBD2	TRBV7-2	TRBJ2-3	-
TGTGCCAGCAGCTTAGGGTCAGGGGGCTTCAATGAGCAGTTCTTC	CASSLGSGGFNEQFF	TRBD1	TRBV11-3	TRBJ2-1	-
TGTGCCAGCAGTGCCTTAACAGGGGGCGCGGGCGGCTACACCTTC	CASSALTGGAGGYTF	TRBD1	TRBV2	TRBJ1-2	few
TGTGCCAGCAGCCAACTAGCGGGACCCTACGAGCAGTACTTC	CASSQLAGPYEQYF	TRBD2	TRBV9	TRBJ2-7	few
TGTGCCAGCAGGGGACAGTCCCCTGGGCAGTATTTT	CASRGQSPGQYF	TRBD1	TRBV28	TRBJ2-3	-
TGTGCCAGCAGCTTAGCGCTGGCGGACACCGAAGCTTTCTTT	CASSLALADTEAFF	-	TRBV7-6	TRBJ1-1	-
TGTGCCTGGAGGATAGATGGACAGGCTGAAGCTTTCTTT	CAWRIDGQAEAFF	TRBD1	TRBV30	TRBJ1-1	-
TGTGCCAGCAGCCCGCCAGGACTAGCGGGAGTGGACGGGGAGCTGTTTTTT	CASSPPGLAGVDGELFF	TRBD2	TRBV5-4	TRBJ2-2	-
TGCAGCGCTCATACAGGGGGGTATGGCTACACCTTC	CSAHTGGYGYTF	TRBD1	TRBV29-1	TRBJ1-2	-
TGCGCCAGCAGCCGAGACGACAGGGGGCAGTTCTTC	CASSRDDRGQFF	TRBD1	TRBV4-3	TRBJ2-1	-
TGTGCCAGTCAACGCTCCAGGGGAACTCTCGGTCAGCCCCAGCATTTT	CASQRSRGTLGQPQHF	-	TRBV19	TRBJ1-5	once
TGTGCCAGCAGCCCCCCTTCCAGGGGCGAAAAACTGTTTTTT	CASSPPSRGEKLFF	-	TRBV28	TRBJ1-4	-
TGTGCCAGCAGCTTGAGCGGGGGGTACAATGAGCAGTTCTTC	CASSLSGGYNEQFF	TRBD2	TRBV7-3	TRBJ2-1	once
TGTGCCAGCAAGGACAGGGATAGTCAGCCCCAGCATTTT	CASKDRDSQPQHF	TRBD1	TRBV6-1	TRBJ1-5	-
TGTGCCAGCAGTGACGGGGAGAGCACCGGGGAGCTGTTTTTT	CASSDGESTGELFF	-	TRBV6-4	TRBJ2-2	few
TGTGCCAGCAGCTTAATGAGCGGGGGGGCCAATGAGCAGTTCTTC	CASSLMSGGANEQFF	TRBD2	TRBV7-7	TRBJ2-1	-
TGTGTCAGCAGCTTAGCGGGGAGAACCGGGGAGCTGTTTTTT	CVSSLAGRTGELFF	TRBD2	TRBV7-9	TRBJ2-2	-
TGTGCTAGCAGCTCCGGGACAGGAAACACCGGGGAGCTGTTTTTT	CASSSGTGNTGELFF	TRBD1	TRBV7-7	TRBJ2-2	-
TGTGCCAGCAGTGACTCAGGGAGAGAGAGTGAAAAACTGTTTTTT	CASSDSGRESEKLFF	-	TRBV6-6	TRBJ1-4	-
TGTGCCAGCAGCTCGTTGGAACAGGGTGGATTTGGCAACACTGAAGCTTTCTTT	CASSSLEQGGFGNTEAFF	-	TRBV7-8	TRBJ1-1	once
TGTGCCAGCAGCTTAGATGCGGTTAGAACTGAAGCTTTCTTT	CASSLDAVRTEAFF	-	TRBV7-2	TRBJ1-1	-
TGTGCCAGCAGTAGGGACAGGGCAATGAACACTGAAGCTTTCTTT	CASSRDRAMNTEAFF	TRBD1	TRBV7-2	TRBJ1-1	-
TGTGCCAGCAGCGTAGGTAGCGGGAGGGCTCAAGGGGAGCAGTACTTC	CASSVGSGRAQGEQYF	TRBD2	TRBV9	TRBJ2-7	-
TGTGCCAGCTCACCAAAGGACAGGGGATTTTCGGCTAACTCCTATGGCTACACCTTC	CASSPKDRGFSANSYGYTF	TRBD1	TRBV18	TRBJ1-2	-
TGTGCCAGCAGCTTGTGGGCGGGGGCGATCGAGCAGTACTTC	CASSLWAGAIEQYF	-	TRBV5-4	TRBJ2-7	-
TGTGCCAGTAGTATAGGACAGGGCGTTCCGGTTATTGATACGCAGTATTTT	CASSIGQGVPVIDTQYF	TRBD1	TRBV19	TRBJ2-3	-
TGTGCCAGCAGCCTAAGAGCCGGGACAGGATCTTCACCCCTCCACTTT	CASSLRAGTGSSPLHF	TRBD1	TRBV7-2	TRBJ1-6	-